This T cell receptor beta chain came from a study of cytomegalovirus exposure and HLA in healthy donors. Study-level findings and limits: While the bulk of TCR sequences proved rare, some public TCRs turned up in many donors. Using a false discovery rate of 0.05, a later analysis showed that approximately 17,000 TCR beta sequences were associated with HLA alleles.

Of note for this clone: Its antigen remains unidentified.

Trimming removed 6 bases from V and 0 bases from J, with 18 bases in between. The CDR3 is made up of 16 amino acids. CDR1 and CDR2 (germline): ENHRY, SYGVKD. The PCR contained 60 Vbeta and 13 Jbeta primers. Sequencing was performed with immunoSEQ multiplex PCR; in TCRdb, only in-frame clones are kept and a portion is missing. The table has approximately 170,000 clones, roughly four fifths seen once; the top ten hold about 1.6%. There were likely unrecorded immune exposures, though donors were nominally healthy when sampled. The chain employs TRBV10-3 and TRBJ2-7, with unresolved D. The clonotype comes from a man between 40 and 49 years old in good health and CMV-seronegative. The sequencing input was PBMCs. CDR3 in DNA: TGTGCCATCAGGACGTTCCTAGACCTTAGCTCCTACGAGCAGTACTTC. This codes for CAIRTFLDLSSYEQYF.